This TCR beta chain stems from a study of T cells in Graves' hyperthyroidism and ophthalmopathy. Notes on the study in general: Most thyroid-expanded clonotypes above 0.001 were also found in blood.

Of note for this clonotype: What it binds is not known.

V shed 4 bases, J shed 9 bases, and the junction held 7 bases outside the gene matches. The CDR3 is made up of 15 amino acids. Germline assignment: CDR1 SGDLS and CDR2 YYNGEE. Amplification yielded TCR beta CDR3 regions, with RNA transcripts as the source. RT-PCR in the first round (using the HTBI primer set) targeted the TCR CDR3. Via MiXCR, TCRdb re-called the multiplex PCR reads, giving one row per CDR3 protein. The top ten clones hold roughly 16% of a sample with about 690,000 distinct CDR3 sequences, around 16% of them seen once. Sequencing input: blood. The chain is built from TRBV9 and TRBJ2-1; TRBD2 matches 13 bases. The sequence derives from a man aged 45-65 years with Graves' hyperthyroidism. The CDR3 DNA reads TGTGCCAGCAGCCTCGGACTAGCGGGAGAAGCTGAGCAGTTCTTC. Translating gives CASSLGLAGEAEQFF.